This TCR beta chain is from a study of regulatory T cells in long-lasting Graves disease. Arm-PCR of CDR3 regions with iRepertoire HTBI primers generated TCR beta libraries. A single record per CDR3 protein comes from TCRdb applying MiXCR to the multiplex PCR reads. The sample consists of approximately 480,000 distinct CDR3 sequences, roughly 17% of them appearing once. From germline, CDR1 is SGHDT and CDR2 YYEEEE. V lost 0 bases and J lost 0; bases outside the gene matches: 2. The CDR3 spans 15 residues. Stated time point: newly diagnosed GD, antithyroid drugs for less than 3 months. After RNA was extracted from PBMCs, the TCR library was made from it. The sample was also linked to a second study, of T cells in Graves' hyperthyroidism and ophthalmopathy.

The chain combines TRBV5-6 with TRBJ2-5, with 7 nucleotides matching TRBD1. This specimen was peripheral blood mononuclear cells (PBMCs), taken at new diagnosis, from a patient treated with antithyroid drugs. The receptor was isolated from a man between 35 and 55 years old with Graves disease. The CDR3 nucleotides are TGTGCCAGCAGCTTGGACAGGGGAAACCAAGAGACCCAGTACTTC. Translated, it gives CASSLDRGNQETQYF. Using reference TRBV5-6 and TRBJ2-5 for the parts outside the CDR3, the full variable domain is DAGVTQSPTHLIKTRGQQVTLRCSPKSGHDTVSWYQQALGQGPQFIFQYYEEEERQRGNFPDRFSGHQFPNYSSELNVNALLLGDSALYLCASSLDRGNQETQYFGPGTRLLVL.